These 29 T cell receptor beta chains share one sample of origin, sequenced in a study of cytomegalovirus exposure and HLA in healthy donors. PCR was performed using 60 Vbeta and 13 Jbeta primers. Repertoires were generated with immunoSEQ multiplex PCR, while TCRdb's copy carries only in-frame clones and drops some. The top ten hold 5.5% to 6.5% of the sample, which has about 92,000 clones, approximately 85% seen once. The source material was PBMCs. Receptor source: a woman between 18 and 29 years old in good health and CMV-seropositive.

The V and J genes are TRBV5-1 and TRBJ2-7; TRBD1 matches at 9 bases. The CDR3 runs 13 residues. CDR1 and CDR2 from the germline V gene are SGHRS and YFSETQ. After removal of 4 bases from V and 3 bases from J, the junction contained 2 bases not matched to a gene. This CDR3 is CASSLTGGYEQYF. DNA for the CDR3: TGCGCCAGCAGCCTGACAGGGGGCTACGAGCAGTACTTC.

J is TRBJ2-5 and V is TRBV9, with a possible D match to TRBD2 (6 bases). Germline lookup yields CDR1 SGDLS and CDR2 YYNGEE. This CDR3 has 16 residues. Deletions cut 3 bases from V and 2 bases from J, with 17 bases between. The CDR3 is CASSGEVGRRQETQYF. Here the CDR3 DNA reads TGTGCCAGCAGCGGGGAGGTGGGACGGAGACAAGAGACCCAGTACTTC.

This clone was detected only once. The V call is TRBV7-8, the J call TRBJ2-7; 9 bases map to TRBD2. The CDR3 covers 16 residues. Per germline, CDR1 SGHVS and CDR2 FQNEAQ. V was clipped by 5 bases and J by 5 bases; unmatched bases: 13. CDR3: CASSPLGRGGGDEQYF. CDR3 sequence (DNA): TGTGCCAGCAGCCCACTCGGAAGGGGCGGGGGGGACGAGCAGTACTTC. The whole variable domain, filled in from reference TRBV7-8 and TRBJ2-7, reads GAGVSQSPRYKVAKRGQDVALRCDPISGHVSLFWYQQALGQGPEFLTYFQNEAQLDKSGLPSDRFFAERPEGSVSTLKIQRTQQEDSAVYLCASSPLGRGGGDEQYFGPGTRLTVT.

The chain combines TRBV5-1 with TRBJ2-3; 8 bases are a match to TRBD2. The germline V gene has CDR1 SGHRS and CDR2 YFSETQ. V was clipped by 4 bases and J by 0 bases; unmatched bases: 10. The CDR3 extends over 17 amino acids. The CDR3 here is CASSASSGSLSTDTQYF. In nucleotides, the CDR3 is TGCGCCAGCAGCGCCAGCAGCGGGAGTCTAAGCACAGATACGCAGTATTTT.

This rearrangement joins TRBV15 to TRBJ1-2; D is undetermined. The V and J ends lost 0 bases and 3 bases respectively, with 8 bases between them. This CDR3 contains 14 residues. Germline assignment: CDR1 LNHNV and CDR2 YYDKDF (reference sequence). The CDR3 region is CATSREAYDYGYTF. Written as DNA, the CDR3 is TGTGCCACCAGCAGAGAAGCTTATGACTATGGCTACACCTTC.

In DNA form, the CDR3 reads TGTGCCAGCAGTGAAGCGGGAGGGCGCTCCTACAATGAGCAGTTCTTC. Amino acid sequence: CASSEAGGRSYNEQFF. V gene TRBV6-1 combines with J gene TRBJ2-1; 7 nucleotides match TRBD2. Germline lookup yields CDR1 MNHNS and CDR2 SASEGT. The trim removed 0 bases at V and 0 bases at J, leaving 2 bases unmatched. The CDR3 covers 16 residues.

This chain joins TRBV2 and TRBJ2-4, with a tentative D call TRBD2 (5 bases). The V gene's germline CDR1 is SNHLY and CDR2 FYNNEI. This CDR3 has 13 amino acids. V shed 4 bases and J shed 7 bases, with 11 bases lying between them. The CDR3 here is CASSGPPGNIQYF. In nucleotides, the CDR3 is TGTGCCAGCAGTGGGCCCCCGGGGAACATTCAGTACTTC. The whole variable domain, remainder taken from reference TRBV2 and TRBJ2-4, is EPEVTQTPSHQVTQMGQEVILRCVPISNHLYFYWYRQILGQKVEFLVSFYNNEISEKSEIFDDQFSVERPDGSNFTLKIRSTKLEDSAMYFCASSGPPGNIQYFGAGTRLSVL.

J is TRBJ1-5 and V is TRBV6-8; D is ambiguous. V lost 4 bases and J 4 bases, leaving 5 bases between the germline ends. Germline V CDR1 and CDR2: MNHGY, SAAAGT. The CDR3 consists of 12 residues. CDR3 protein: CASSFRNQPQHF. The CDR3 nucleotides are TGTGCCAGCAGTTTCCGGAATCAGCCCCAGCATTTT.

The V gene is TRBV5-1, the J gene TRBJ1-1; D might be TRBD1 (6 bases). Deletions cut 4 bases from V and 0 bases from J, with 19 bases between. The CDR3 loop spans 17 amino acids. Germline V gene data show CDR1 as SGHRS and CDR2 as YFSETQ. CDR3 nucleotides: TGCGCCAGCAGCCCACGGGGGGGACAAAATATGAACACTGAAGCTTTCTTT. Protein product: CASSPRGGQNMNTEAFF.

V gene TRBV10-3 combines with J gene TRBJ1-1; weak D call: TRBD1 (5 bases). The CDR3 has 15 amino acids. Per germline, CDR1 ENHRY and CDR2 SYGVKD. Between the trimmed V and J ends, which lost 3 bases and 0 bases, there was a span of 11 bases. Here the CDR3 DNA reads TGTGCCATCAGTGAACCGGGACTTATGAACACTGAAGCTTTCTTT. Translated: CAISEPGLMNTEAFF.

This clone was seen more than once but under ten times. The CDR3 sequence is CASSQKPTGDSYNSPLHF. The CDR3 region has the DNA TGCGCCAGCAGCCAAAAACCCACGGGAGACTCCTATAATTCACCCCTCCACTTT. The chain couples TRBV4-1 to TRBJ1-6; D unresolved. The CDR3 spans 18 residues. Germline V gives CDR1 MGHRA, CDR2 YSYEKL. V was clipped by 2 bases and J by 0 bases, with 14 bases between them.

The chain joins TRBV7-3 to TRBJ2-5; 10 bases are shared with TRBD2. The CDR3 has 16 residues. Germline lookup yields CDR1 SGHTA and CDR2 FQGTGA. Trimming took 3 bases from V and 4 from J; bases not matched to a gene: 8. CDR3 bases: TGTGCCAGCAGCTTTGGCGCTAGCGGGAGAGGAGAGACCCAGTACTTC. Its translation: CASSFGASGRGETQYF. Using reference TRBV7-3 and TRBJ2-5 for the parts outside the CDR3, the full variable domain is GAGVSQTPSNKVTEKGKYVELRCDPISGHTALYWYRQSLGQGPEFLIYFQGTGAADDSGLPNDRFFAVRPEGSVSTLKIQRTERGDSAVYLCASSFGASGRGETQYFGPGTRLLVL.

The rearrangement links TRBV11-2 to TRBJ1-1; the D is unclear. The CDR3 has 13 residues. V was shortened by 5 bases and J by 0 bases, with 7 bases between the two germline ends. The germline CDR1 and CDR2 sequences are SGHAT and FQNNGV. The CDR3 sequence is CASSTNLNTEAFF. The CDR3 DNA follows: TGTGCCAGCAGCACCAACTTGAACACTGAAGCTTTCTTT.

This clone was seen a handful of times. The chain links TRBV6-1 to TRBJ1-2, with D hard to call. V was clipped by 5 bases and J by 5 bases, with 12 bases between them. Germline V gene data show CDR1 as MNHNS and CDR2 as SASEGT. The CDR3 consists of 13 residues. The CDR3 loop reads CASSQTGMYGYTF. In DNA form, the CDR3 reads TGTGCCAGCAGTCAGACCGGGATGTATGGCTACACCTTC.

This chain joins TRBV7-3 and TRBJ2-2, with 7 bases identical to TRBD2. CDR1 is SGHTA, CDR2 FQGTGA, per germline. The CDR3 length is 15 residues. The V gene end was trimmed by 7 bases and the J gene end by 6 bases; junction bases not matched to a gene: 11. In DNA form, the CDR3 reads TGTGCCAGCACCCCAGATCTGGCGGGAGCCGGGGAGCTGTTTTTT. It specifies CASTPDLAGAGELFF.

The chain combines TRBV5-4 with TRBJ2-1, with 12 bases fitting TRBD2. Per the germline V gene, CDR1 is SGHNT and CDR2 is YYREEE (reference sequence). The CDR3 spans 16 residues. The V segment lost 2 bases and the J segment 8 bases; nucleotides outside the gene matches: 8. This chain's CDR3 is CASSFKGLAGYDEQFF. The CDR3 DNA reads TGTGCCAGCAGCTTTAAGGGACTAGCGGGTTATGATGAGCAGTTCTTC.

The rearrangement uses TRBV7-8 and TRBJ2-7; 7 bases are shared with TRBD2. CDR3 length: 14 amino acids. Germline-derived CDR1 and CDR2 are SGHVS and FQNEAQ. Trimming took 1 base from V and 2 from J; bases not matched to a gene: 2. CDR3 bases: TGTGCCAGCAGCTTAGGGGGGGGGACCTACGAGCAGTACTTC. It translates to CASSLGGGTYEQYF.

The rearrangement joins TRBV7-9 to TRBJ2-3; 8 nucleotides match TRBD2. V was clipped by 3 bases and J by 2 bases; unmatched bases: 4. There are 15 residues in the CDR3. Germline V CDR1 and CDR2: SEHNR, FQNEAQ (reference sequence). CDR3 residues: CASSFTSGTTDTQYF. The CDR3 DNA reads TGTGCCAGCAGCTTCACTAGCGGAACCACAGATACGCAGTATTTT.

J is TRBJ1-2 and V is TRBV19, with 7 bases lining up with TRBD1. CDR1 is LNHDA, CDR2 SQIVND, per germline (reference sequence). The CDR3 spans 13 residues. With V trimmed by 9 bases and J by 4 bases, 8 bases remained unmatched. The chain's CDR3 is CASPRTGVYGYTF. The CDR3 DNA follows: TGTGCCAGCCCACGGACAGGAGTCTATGGCTACACCTTC.

Points on this clone: A junction end diverges from the germline sequence, so it may reflect a read error. The chain is built from TRBV28 and TRBJ1-1; D not resolved. The CDR3 runs 15 residues. Per the germline V gene, CDR1 is MDHEN and CDR2 is SYDVKM. The CDR3 here is CASSSHSQWNAEAFF. CDR3 nucleotides: TGTGCCAGTAGTTCTCACAGTCAGTGGAACGCTGAAGCTTTCTTT.

J is TRBJ1-1 and V is TRBV5-1; D is unclear. Germline V gene sequence: CDR1 SGHRS, CDR2 YFSETQ. There are 14 residues in the CDR3. Trimming stripped 0 bases from V and 0 bases from J, with 6 bases between. The CDR3 region is CASSLAGMNTEAFF. The CDR3 nucleotides read TGCGCCAGCAGCTTGGCGGGGATGAACACTGAAGCTTTCTTT.

The chain combines TRBV30 with TRBJ2-2; D ambiguous. Germline V CDR1 and CDR2: GTSNPN, SVGIG (reference sequence). The CDR3 spans 14 residues. V was cut by 6 bases and J by 0 bases, with 11 bases left in between. CDR3 amino acids: CACSTTANTGELFF. CDR3 nucleotides: TGTGCCTGCTCGACAACCGCGAACACCGGGGAGCTGTTTTTT.

The chain joins TRBV13 to TRBJ1-4; 9 positions match TRBD1. The J segment lost 7 bases and the V segment lost 0 bases, leaving 3 bases of the junction unmatched. There are 15 residues in the CDR3. Germline lookup yields CDR1 PRHDT and CDR2 FYEKMQ (reference sequence). DNA for the CDR3: TGTGCCAGCAGCTTAGGCGGGACAGGGACTGAAAAACTGTTTTTT. It codes for CASSLGGTGTEKLFF.

This chain joins TRBV9 and TRBJ1-4; D not resolved. The CDR3 extends over 16 amino acids. Germline CDR1 and CDR2: SGDLS and YYNGEE. The V gene lost 5 bases and the J gene lost 7 bases, with 21 bases spanning the gap. CDR3 in amino acids: CASREQPAGFAEKLFF. As DNA, the CDR3 is TGTGCCAGCAGGGAACAACCGGCAGGTTTCGCTGAAAAACTGTTTTTT.

The rearrangement links TRBV30 to TRBJ1-2; D is perhaps TRBD1 (5 bases). V lost 3 bases, J lost 8 bases, and 10 bases lay in between. This CDR3 spans 11 amino acids. Germline V lookup: CDR1 GTSNPN, CDR2 SVGIG (reference sequence). CDR3 region: CAWSPRVGYTF. CDR3 in DNA: TGTGCCTGGAGCCCCAGGGTGGGCTACACCTTC.

The chain recombines TRBV4-1 with TRBJ1-6; D not certain. CDR1 MGHRA and CDR2 YSYEKL come from the germline V gene. CDR3 length equals 14 residues. With 1 base removed from V and 7 bases from J, the gap between germline ends came to 8 bases. CDR3 protein: CASSQVTRNSPLHF. In DNA form, the CDR3 reads TGCGCCAGCAGCCAAGTAACCAGAAATTCACCCCTCCACTTT.

This sequence joins TRBV6-5 and TRBJ2-1, with TRBD1 matching over 10 bases. The ends lost 6 bases at V and 7 bases at J; junction bases unmatched: 9. This CDR3 has 15 residues. Germline CDR1 is MNHEY and CDR2 is SVGAGI. This CDR3 reads CASRSGTGESNEQFF. The CDR3 DNA reads as TGTGCCAGCAGATCCGGGACAGGGGAGAGTAATGAGCAGTTCTTC.

The genes are TRBV4-1 and TRBJ2-1; maybe TRBD2 (6 bases). Germline V gene data show CDR1 as MGHRA and CDR2 as YSYEKL. Trimming took 2 bases from V and 6 from J, leaving 8 bases between them. CDR3 size: 13 residues. The CDR3 region is CASSQHSGNEQFF. Here the CDR3 DNA reads TGCGCCAGCAGCCAACATAGCGGCAATGAGCAGTTCTTC.

The V and J genes are TRBV28 and TRBJ2-3, with TRBD2 matching 8 bases. With V trimmed by 11 bases and J by 1 base, 8 bases remained unmatched. Germline loops: CDR1 MDHEN, CDR2 SYDVKM. CDR3 size: 14 residues. The CDR3 here is CALRPGGGTDTQYF. CDR3 coding DNA: TGTGCCTTGAGGCCCGGGGGGGGCACAGATACGCAGTATTTT. Based on the CDR3 plus reference TRBV28 and TRBJ2-3, the full variable domain is DVKVTQSSRYLVKRTGEKVFLECVQDMDHENMFWYRQDPGLGLRLIYFSYDVKMKEKGDIPEGYSVSREKKERFSLILESASTNQTSMYLCALRPGGGTDTQYFGPGTRLTVL.